Included here is one T cell receptor (beta chain) sequence, with context. These data come from a study of CD8 T cells in Susac syndrome. RNA in amounts of roughly 0.45 to 1 ug was reverse transcribed with random hexamers. TCRdb re-called the immunoSEQ multiplex PCR reads through MiXCR, storing one row per CDR3 protein. The repertoire holds around 230,000 distinct CDR3 sequences, with 96% as singletons. CDR3 size: 9 residues. The V gene's germline CDR1 is KGHSH and CDR2 LQKENI. Trimming pared 6 bases from V and 5 bases from J, leaving 2 bases between. The sequencing sample was made of CD4+ T cells from PBMCs. This chain links TRBV18 with TRBJ2-7; unclear D gene. The clonotype originates from a human donor with Susac syndrome. Here the CDR3 reads CASSDEQYF. The CDR3 bases are TGTGCCAGCTCTGACGAGCAGTACTTC.